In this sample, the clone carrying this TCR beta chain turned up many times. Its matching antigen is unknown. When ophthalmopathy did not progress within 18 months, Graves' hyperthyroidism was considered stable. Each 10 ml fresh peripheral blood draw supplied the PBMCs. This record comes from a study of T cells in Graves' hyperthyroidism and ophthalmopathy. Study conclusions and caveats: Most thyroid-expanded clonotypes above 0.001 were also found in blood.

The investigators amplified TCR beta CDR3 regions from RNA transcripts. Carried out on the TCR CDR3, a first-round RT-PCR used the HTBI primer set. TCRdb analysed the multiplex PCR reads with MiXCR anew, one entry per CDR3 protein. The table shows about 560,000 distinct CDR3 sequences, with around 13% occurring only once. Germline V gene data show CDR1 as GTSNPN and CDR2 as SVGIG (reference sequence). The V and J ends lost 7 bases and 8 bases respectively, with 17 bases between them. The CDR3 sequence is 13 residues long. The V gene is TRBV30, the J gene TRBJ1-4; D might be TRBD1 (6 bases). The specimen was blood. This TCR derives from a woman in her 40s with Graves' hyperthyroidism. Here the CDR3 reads CAFHRAGVEKLFF. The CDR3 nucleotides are TGTGCCTTCCACAGGGCGGGAGTCGAAAAACTGTTTTTT.